The clone carrying this TCR beta chain showed up just a few times. These data belong to a study of blood T cells in healthy people across ages. The CDR3 is 15 amino acids. Germline V gives CDR1 MDHEN, CDR2 SYDVKM. Alongside a J-beta primer mix, a sample-barcoded 5' primer served in a second PCR lasting 7 to 11 cycles. In TCRdb, the 5' RACE reads were re-called with MiXCR into one record per CDR3 protein. The profile shows some 1,000,000 distinct CDR3 sequences, almost 25% of them singletons. This sample also belongs to another study, concerning T cells of mothers and their children.

The clonotype comes from a girl aged 2 to 9 in good health. The sequencing input was blood. The chain employs TRBV28 and TRBJ2-5; TRBD1 or TRBD2 may be the D gene (5 bases each). The J call may be mistaken, given a closer DNA end match to TRBJ2-7. For the CDR3, the DNA is TGTGCCAGCACTCTCCTACATGGGGGACCCTACGAGCAGTACTTC. This translates into CASTLLHGGPYEQYF.